The rows below give T cell receptor beta chains drawn from one sample of a study of cytotoxic CD8 clonotypes in ibrutinib-treated CLL. Sequencing was performed with immunoSEQ multiplex PCR; in TCRdb, only in-frame clones are kept and a portion is missing. The sample has 140,000 to 150,000 clones; 60% to 85% are singletons. The sample consisted of PBMCs, taken after 24 months of ibrutinib treatment. These receptors originate from a human donor with chronic lymphocytic leukemia. CDR3s include the opening cysteine and the closing phenylalanine or tryptophan. D genes are given only for firm matches. Not every row has a clone size; where given, it reads once, few, many or a size class.

>TRBV6-5|TRBJ2-5|once|NA
TGTGCCAGCAGTTACCTTGTCCGGCGAAAGGGAGAGACCCAGTACTTC
CASSYLVRRKGETQYF
>TRBV27|TRBJ2-7|NA|TRBD2
TGTGCCAGCGGGAGTGCCGGGAGGTTTAGAGAGCAGTACTTC
CASGSAGRFREQYF
>TRBV7-2|TRBJ1-1|many|TRBD1
TGTGCCAGCAGCGACACAGGGGGCGTCACTGAAGCTTTCTTT
CASSDTGGVTEAFF
>TRBV30|TRBJ1-4|NA|NA
TGTGCCTTCACCAGGGGACCTAATGAAAAACTGTTTTTT
CAFTRGPNEKLFF
>TRBV7-9|TRBJ2-7|NA|NA
TGTGCCAGCAGCCCGGGACTCCTCTCCTACGAGCAGTACTTC
CASSPGLLSYEQYF
>TRBV7-3|TRBJ1-1|NA|NA
TGTGCCAGCAGCTTTGGACCTTCGAACACTGAAGCTTTCTTT
CASSFGPSNTEAFF
>TRBV7-2|TRBJ2-7|NA|TRBD2
TGTGCCAGCAGCTTAGCCAGCGGGGGCACCTACGAGCAGTACTTC
CASSLASGGTYEQYF
>TRBV19|TRBJ2-7|NA|NA
TGTGCCAGTAGTACCGACAGTTCCTCAGCCTACGAGCAGTACTTC
CASSTDSSSAYEQYF
>TRBV7-3|TRBJ2-1|NA|TRBD2
TGTGCCAGCAGCCCAGGACTAGCGGGTCACAATGAGCAGTTCTTC
CASSPGLAGHNEQFF
>TRBV9|TRBJ2-1|NA|NA
TGTGCCAGCAGCGTAGCGGGAGCACGTGAGCAGTTCTTC
CASSVAGAREQFF
>TRBV7-9|TRBJ2-6|NA|NA
TGTGCCAGCAGCTTAGGGGCAGGGCCCTCTGGGGCCAACGTCCTGACTTTC
CASSLGAGPSGANVLTF
>TRBV7-9|TRBJ2-1|NA|NA
TGTGCCAGCAGCTCTTCCGGGGCCAATGAGCAGTTCTTC
CASSSSGANEQFF
>TRBV11-3|TRBJ2-1|NA|NA
TGTGCCAGCAGCCCGGGGGTTGGGTACAATGAGCAGTTCTTC
CASSPGVGYNEQFF
>TRBV5-1|TRBJ2-5|once|NA
TGCGCCAGCAGCTTGGGAGGTACCCAAGAGACCCAGTACTTC
CASSLGGTQETQYF
>TRBV4-3|TRBJ2-5|NA|TRBD2
TGCGCCAGCAGCCAAGACGCTTTGCGGGGGCAAGAGACCCAGTACTTC
CASSQDALRGQETQYF
>TRBV7-3|TRBJ2-1|NA|NA
TGTGCCAGCAGCCCCGCACCGGGGGCGCCACACCTCTACAATGAGCAGTTCTTC
CASSPAPGAPHLYNEQFF
>TRBV28|TRBJ2-1|many|TRBD1
TGTGCCAGCAGTCCCGGGACAGGGGATTACAATGAGCAGTTCTTC
CASSPGTGDYNEQFF
>TRBV14|TRBJ2-5|many|TRBD1
TGTGCCAGCAGCCAGGGAGCCAGGGGGCGGACCCAGTACTTC
CASSQGARGRTQYF
>TRBV28|TRBJ1-5|NA|NA
TGTGCCAGCAGTTTACCCAACGAGGCAAATCAGCCCCAGCATTTT
CASSLPNEANQPQHF
>TRBV4-3|TRBJ1-1|NA|NA
TGCGCCAGCAGCCAGAAAAGGGGGAGGTTGAACACTGAAGCTTTCTTT
CASSQKRGRLNTEAFF
>TRBV27|TRBJ2-7|NA|NA
TGTGCCAGCAGTTTAAATGGGGGCGAGCAGTACTTC
CASSLNGGEQYF
>TRBV9|TRBJ2-3|NA|NA
TGTGCCAGCAGCCCCGCAGGGGGGATGGGCGCGCAGTATTTT
CASSPAGGMGAQYF
>TRBV5-1|TRBJ2-3|few|NA
TGCGCCAGCAGCTTGTCCACAGGGGAGGGAGATACGCAGTATTTT
CASSLSTGEGDTQYF
>TRBV30|TRBJ1-3|few|NA
TGTGCCTGGAGTGTAGGAAGAACCACCATATATTTT
CAWSVGRTTIYF
>TRBV5-6|TRBJ2-2|NA|NA
TGTGCCAGCAGCTTCGGACGACCCACCGGGGAGCTGTTTTTT
CASSFGRPTGELFF
>TRBV7-2|TRBJ1-5|NA|NA
TGTGCCAGCAGCTTAGGGGGGGGTCAGCCCCAGCATTTT
CASSLGGGQPQHF
>TRBV5-1|TRBJ2-7|NA|NA
TGCGCCAGCAGCTTGGCTGGTCAGGATCTCTCCTACGAGCAGTACTTC
CASSLAGQDLSYEQYF
>TRBV28|TRBJ2-7|NA|NA
TGTGCCAGCACCCAAGGGTGGACGGACTACGAGCAGTACTTC
CASTQGWTDYEQYF
>TRBV6-6|TRBJ2-2|NA|NA
TGTGCCAGCAGTCCCCAGGGGACTAACACCGGGGAGCTGTTTTTT
CASSPQGTNTGELFF
>TRBV28|TRBJ1-2|once|NA
TGTGCCAGCACCGCGGGGAGGGAGTATGGCTACACCTTC
CASTAGREYGYTF
>TRBV11-3|TRBJ2-3|NA|TRBD2
TGTGCCAGCAGCAAACTAGCGGGGGGGCTATCAGATACGCAGTATTTT
CASSKLAGGLSDTQYF
>TRBV9|TRBJ2-2|NA|NA
TGTGCCAGCAGCCCATTGGGGACCGGGGAGCTGTTTTTT
CASSPLGTGELFF
>TRBV10-3|TRBJ2-2|NA|NA
TGTGCCATCAGTGAGTCGGAAGACAGCGGGGAGCTGTTTTTT
CAISESEDSGELFF
>TRBV6-6|TRBJ2-2|NA|NA
TGTGCCAGCAGTTACGGAGAGGGGGAGCTGTTTTTT
CASSYGEGELFF
>TRBV10-2|TRBJ2-2|NA|TRBD1
TGCGCCAGCAGGGGGACAGCGAACACCGGGGAGCTGTTTTTT
CASRGTANTGELFF
>TRBV7-3|TRBJ2-6|NA|NA
TGTGCCAGCAGCTTACCCCAGGGCGGTGGGGCCAACGTCCTGACTTTC
CASSLPQGGGANVLTF
>TRBV5-1|TRBJ2-7|NA|NA
TGCGCCAGCAGCCCGGGGGACAGAACCTACGAGCAGTACTTC
CASSPGDRTYEQYF
>TRBV4-2|TRBJ2-5|few|TRBD1
TGTGCCAGCAGCCCACAGGGGAGAAAAGAGACCCAGTACTTC
CASSPQGRKETQYF
>TRBV18|TRBJ1-2|once|TRBD1
TGTGCCAGCTCACCGGGCGACAGGGCTGGTGGCTACACCTTC
CASSPGDRAGGYTF
>TRBV7-2|TRBJ1-3|NA|NA
TGTGCCAGCACCCGCCGGGCCCCGGTCGGAAACACCATATATTTT
CASTRRAPVGNTIYF
>TRBV6-5|TRBJ2-7|few|NA
TGTGCCAGCAGAAGGACGGTGGTGGGCGAGCAGTACTTC
CASRRTVVGEQYF
>TRBV5-8|TRBJ2-7|NA|NA
TGTGCCAGCAGCCCCGACGCCGGGGAAAGCTCCTACGAGCAGTACTTC
CASSPDAGESSYEQYF
>TRBV2|TRBJ2-1|few|TRBD2
TGTGCCAGCAGTTCGGGACTAGCGGGAGGATACAATGAGCAGTTCTTC
CASSSGLAGGYNEQFF
>TRBV9|TRBJ2-7|NA|TRBD1
TGTGCCAGCAGCAACCCCCAGGGGGCGGACGAGCAGTACTTC
CASSNPQGADEQYF
>TRBV18|TRBJ2-7|NA|NA
TGTGCCAGCTCACGCAATCCCGACAGAACCTACGAGCAGTACTTC
CASSRNPDRTYEQYF
>TRBV5-1|TRBJ2-7|NA|TRBD1
TGCGCCAGCAGCCTCTTACTGTCGCGATCGACAGGGGGGGGTGAAGAGCAGTACTTC
CASSLLLSRSTGGGEEQYF
>TRBV7-6|TRBJ1-6|once|TRBD1
TGTGCCAGCAGCTTAACCACTGACAGGGGGGATTCACCCCTCCACTTT
CASSLTTDRGDSPLHF
>TRBV5-1|TRBJ2-3|once|NA
TGCGCCAGCGGGTCGGCAGATACGCAGTATTTT
CASGSADTQYF
>TRBV29-1|TRBJ2-3|NA|TRBD1
TGCAGCGTTGAGGGACAGTGGGGGGATACGCAGTATTTT
CSVEGQWGDTQYF
>TRBV19|TRBJ1-4|few|TRBD1
TGTGCCAGTAGAAGAACCGGGACAGGGTATGAAAAACTGTTTTTT
CASRRTGTGYEKLFF
>TRBV6-5|TRBJ2-7|NA|TRBD1
TGTGCCAGCAGCAAGGGGACAGGGCCCTACGAGCAGTACTTC
CASSKGTGPYEQYF
>TRBV27|TRBJ2-7|NA|NA
TGTGCCAGCAGTCCAACAACTACCCCCCGTGGTGTCGAGCAGTACTTC
CASSPTTTPRGVEQYF
>TRBV28|TRBJ2-7|NA|NA
TGTGCCAGCAGTCTACCTTTCTACGAGCAGTACTTC
CASSLPFYEQYF
>TRBV10-3|TRBJ2-7|many|TRBD2
TGTGCCATCAGTCCGTTGACTAGCGGCCTCTCCTACGAGCAGTACTTC
CAISPLTSGLSYEQYF
>TRBV5-1|TRBJ2-7|NA|NA
TGCGCCAGCAGCCCGACCCGGGGCGAGCAGTACTTC
CASSPTRGEQYF
>TRBV9|TRBJ1-2|NA|NA
TGTGCCAGCAGCCCCCAGTACGCCTCACAGGGCAACTATGGCTACACCTTC
CASSPQYASQGNYGYTF